One and the same sample provided the 20 T cell receptor beta chains below, sequenced in a study of T-cell reconstitution after alpha-beta-depleted transplantation in children. Unique molecular identifiers featured in how the TCRbeta library was prepared. TCRdb re-derived calls from the PCR reads in MiXCR, one entry per CDR3 protein. This table holds about 510,000 distinct CDR3 sequences, 9.5% to 12% found once. Sequences were derived from PBMCs, mostly from graft donor cells, sampled 180 days after TCRalphabeta/CD19-depleted stem cell transplant. These receptor sequences come from a female patient aged 2-15 years who had a stem cell transplant for aplastic anemia, so the T cells may come from the graft donor.

This clonotype showed up just a few times. V and J are TRBV4-3 and TRBJ2-1; maybe TRBD2 (6 bases). The length of the CDR3 is 13 residues. Germline V gene lookup returns CDR1 LGHNA and CDR2 YSLEER. V was shortened by 6 bases and J by 9 bases, with 15 bases between the two germline ends. The CDR3 DNA follows: TGCGCCAGCAGGCCCTTCGGGGGAAGTGAGCAGTTCTTC. This encodes CASRPFGGSEQFF.

The rearrangement uses TRBV28 and TRBJ2-3; 11 nucleotides match TRBD2. This CDR3 has 18 residues. J lost 2 bases, V lost 3 bases, and 10 bases had no gene match. Germline V gene sequence: CDR1 MDHEN, CDR2 SYDVKM. The DNA for the CDR3 is TGTGCCAGCAGTTTCCGCTATCTAGCGGGAGGATCCACAGATACGCAGTATTTT. This gives the protein CASSFRYLAGGSTDTQYF.

The chain recombines TRBV7-9 with TRBJ2-5; TRBD2 matches at 7 bases. The V and J ends lost 0 bases and 2 bases, in that order; junction bases with no gene match: 3. CDR3 size: 15 residues. In germline, CDR1 is SEHNR, CDR2 FQNEAQ (reference sequence). CDR3 DNA: TGTGCCAGCAGCTTAGCACTGGGACTACAAGAGACCCAGTACTTC. It translates to CASSLALGLQETQYF.

This clonotype was seen only a few times. The V call is TRBV4-1, the J call TRBJ1-5, with a possible D match to TRBD1 (5 bases). V shed 1 base and J shed 6 bases, with 19 bases lying between them. The V gene's germline CDR1 is MGHRA and CDR2 YSYEKL. The CDR3 has 17 amino acids. CDR3 amino acids: CASSQVNPGMLGQPQHF. CDR3 DNA sequence: TGCGCCAGCAGCCAAGTTAATCCAGGGATGTTAGGTCAGCCCCAGCATTTT.

In its sample, this clonotype was seen a few times. The rearrangement joins TRBV11-2 to TRBJ2-2, with D unresolved. This CDR3 region has 18 residues. V was pared by 5 bases and J by 0 bases, with 19 bases between. CDR1 and CDR2 from the germline V gene are SGHAT and FQNNGV. The CDR3 bases are TGTGCCAGCAGCCCGACACATTCAAGCGCCTCGAACACCGGGGAGCTGTTTTTT. It is translated as CASSPTHSSASNTGELFF.

The chain couples TRBV10-3 to TRBJ1-3, with D tentatively TRBD1 (6 bases). Germline V gene data show CDR1 as ENHRY and CDR2 as SYGVKD. V was clipped by 5 bases and J by 0 bases, with 17 bases between them. The CDR3 is 17 residues long. CDR3 sequence (DNA): TGTGCCATCAGTCCCGGGACACAAGCCTTCTCTGGAAACACCATATATTTT. Encoded protein: CAISPGTQAFSGNTIYF.

V is TRBV14 and J is TRBJ2-7; tentatively, D is TRBD1 or TRBD2 (5 bases each). Germline loops: CDR1 SGHDN, CDR2 FVKESK. The V gene lost 0 bases and the J gene lost 7 bases, with 16 bases spanning the gap. The CDR3 is made up of 15 amino acids. The CDR3: CASSQDSVRVREQYF. CDR3 nucleotides: TGTGCCAGCAGCCAAGATAGCGTCAGGGTGAGGGAGCAGTACTTC. The full variable domain, completed using reference TRBV14 and TRBJ2-7, is EAGVTQFPSHSVIEKGQTVTLRCDPISGHDNLYWYRRVMGKEIKFLLHFVKESKQDESGMPNNRFLAERTGGTYSTLKVQPAELEDSGVYFCASSQDSVRVREQYFGPGTRLTVT.

This clonotype was counted between two and nine times. The rearrangement uses TRBV10-2 and TRBJ2-2; 13 nucleotides align to TRBD2. CDR1 WSHSY and CDR2 SAAADI come from the germline V gene. V gave up 6 bases and J gave up 4 bases; unmatched junction bases: 14. The CDR3 runs 19 residues. The CDR3 sequence: CASRYTGTSGNLGTGELFF. CDR3 coding DNA: TGCGCCAGCAGATACACCGGGACTAGCGGGAATCTTGGCACCGGGGAGCTGTTTTTT.

This clonotype was observed many times. The chain is built from TRBV6-2 or TRBV6-3 and TRBJ2-7; 10 positions agree with TRBD2. Germline CDR1 MNHEY, CDR2 SVGEGT. The CDR3 is 15 residues long. V lost 6 bases and J lost 3; bases outside the gene matches: 8. The CDR3 nucleotides read TGTGCCAGCAGCCTAGAAGCGGGAGGGGTCTACGAGCAGTACTTC. Translating gives CASSLEAGGVYEQYF.

This clonotype was seen a handful of times. The CDR3 is CASSKGAFQPQHF. CDR3 coding DNA: TGTGCCAGCAGCAAGGGGGCCTTTCAGCCCCAGCATTTT. V gene TRBV11-2 combines with J gene TRBJ1-5; 7 nucleotides agree with TRBD1. This CDR3 is built from 13 residues. CDR1 is SGHAT and CDR2 is FQNNGV in the germline V gene. The V and J ends lost 5 bases and 6 bases, in that order; junction bases with no gene match: 4. Full variable domain (outside the CDR3, taken from reference TRBV11-2 and TRBJ1-5): EAGVAQSPRYKIIEKRQSVAFWCNPISGHATLYWYQQILGQGPKLLIQFQNNGVVDDSQLPKDRFSAERLKGVDSTLKIQPAKLEDSAVYLCASSKGAFQPQHFGDGTRLSIL.

This clonotype was detected ten times or more. This chain uses TRBV5-1 with TRBJ1-3; tentatively, D is TRBD1 (6 bases). Germline loops: CDR1 SGHRS, CDR2 YFSETQ. The V end was cut by 0 bases, the J end by 0 bases, with 13 bases between. This CDR3 spans 17 amino acids. CDR3 sequence reads: CASSLVSTGISGNTIYF. As DNA, the CDR3 is TGCGCCAGCAGCTTGGTTTCGACAGGTATCTCTGGAAACACCATATATTTT. Full variable domain (rest looked up from reference TRBV5-1 and TRBJ1-3): KAGVTQTPRYLIKTRGQQVTLSCSPISGHRSVSWYQQTPGQGLQFLFEYFSETQRNKGNFPGRFSGRQFSNSRSEMNVSTLELGDSALYLCASSLVSTGISGNTIYFGEGSWLTVV.

Only a few counts were recorded for this clonotype. The V call is TRBV2, the J call TRBJ1-6; D is unclear. The CDR3 is 14 residues long. Germline CDR1 is SNHLY and CDR2 is FYNNEI. With 7 bases removed from V and 9 bases from J, the gap between germline ends came to 16 bases. The CDR3 coding sequence is TGTGCCAGCATGAGGGAGGGAACGGGTTCACCCCTCCACTTT. Amino acids: CASMREGTGSPLHF.

This clonotype appeared a few times. The rearrangement uses TRBV7-8 and TRBJ1-4; D may be TRBD1 (5 bases). Per the germline V gene, CDR1 is SGHVS and CDR2 is FQNEAQ. The CDR3 has 17 residues. Trimming stripped 0 bases from V and 4 bases from J, with 15 bases between. In nucleotides, the CDR3 is TGTGCCAGCAGCTTAGCGGGCGCAGGGCTTATTAATGAAAAACTGTTTTTT. Its translation: CASSLAGAGLINEKLFF.

The chain employs TRBV9 and TRBJ2-4, with 12 bases that match TRBD2. The CDR3 covers 22 residues. V lost 3 bases, J lost 0 bases, and 19 bases stayed unmatched. Germline CDR1 reads SGDLS; CDR2 reads YYNGEE. The CDR3, as DNA: TGTGCCAGCAGCGGCCCAGGCGCGACTAGCGGGGGATTCGTGCTAGCCAAAAACATTCAGTACTTC. Protein product: CASSGPGATSGGFVLAKNIQYF.

This clonotype was seen a handful of times. The J gene is TRBJ1-5, the V gene TRBV12-5; 9 bases agree with TRBD1. This CDR3 has 14 amino acids. Per germline, CDR1 LGHNT and CDR2 FRNRAP. The V gene end was trimmed by 6 bases and the J gene end by 3 bases; junction bases not matched to a gene: 3. The CDR3: CASGTGGLNQPQHF. CDR3 nucleotides: TGTGCTAGTGGCACAGGGGGCCTCAATCAGCCCCAGCATTTT.

V and J are TRBV14 and TRBJ1-1; D is unresolved. Germline V lookup: CDR1 SGHDN, CDR2 FVKESK. V dropped 2 bases and J dropped 4 bases, with 14 bases sitting between them. CDR3 size: 15 residues. The CDR3 spells CASSQLNTWGTEAFF. The CDR3, as DNA: TGTGCCAGCAGCCAATTGAACACATGGGGCACTGAAGCTTTCTTT.

This clonotype has ten or more counts. The chain combines TRBV6-1 with TRBJ2-5, with TRBD2 matching over 7 bases. The germline V gene has CDR1 MNHNS and CDR2 SASEGT. There are 14 residues in the CDR3. V dropped 6 bases and J dropped 6; count of bases not matched to a gene: 10. The chain's CDR3 is CASRTGGRGQTQYF. The CDR3 DNA reads as TGTGCCAGCAGAACGGGAGGAAGGGGCCAGACCCAGTACTTC.

There are a few counts of this clonotype. The chain uses TRBV7-9 and TRBJ1-4; D perhaps matches TRBD1 (6 bases). This CDR3 is 16 amino acids long. V lost 5 bases and J 4 bases, leaving 17 bases between the germline ends. The germline CDR1 and CDR2 sequences are SEHNR and FQNEAQ (reference sequence). CDR3 bases: TGTGCCAGCAGCCCTACTGGGGGGGCCGGTAATGAAAAACTGTTTTTT. This sequence encodes CASSPTGGAGNEKLFF.

The chain employs TRBV3-1 and TRBJ2-5; 7 bases match TRBD2. This CDR3 region has 14 residues. The germline V gene has CDR1 LGHDT and CDR2 YNNKEL (reference sequence). Germline trimming cut 4 bases from V and 5 bases from J; bases unmatched to any gene: 7. In DNA, the CDR3 is TGTGCCAGCAGCCGCCTAGCGGAATCGGAGACCCAGTACTTC. Its protein product is CASSRLAESETQYF.

This clonotype was observed a handful of times. This chain uses TRBV11-2 with TRBJ2-4; 13 bases line up with TRBD2. CDR1 and CDR2 (germline): SGHAT, FQNNGV. The V and J ends lost 5 bases and 5 bases, in that order; junction bases with no gene match: 12. The CDR3 contains 18 residues. The CDR3 region is CASSTPLTSGRSQNIQYF. DNA for the CDR3: TGTGCCAGCAGCACTCCCTTGACTAGCGGGAGGAGTCAAAACATTCAGTACTTC.